This entry features one T cell receptor beta chain sequence. This sample is drawn from a study of blood T cell repertoires in COVID-19. Profiled with immunoSEQ multiplex PCR; TCRdb holds only in-frame clones, not every one. There are 200,000 to 300,000 clones in the sample; more than 75% occur only once, and just under 1% lies in the top ten. The receptor's source is a woman between 40 and 55 years old who had recovered from COVID-19. The sequencing sample was made of peripheral blood.

CDR3 bases: TGTGCCAGCAGCCAAGGCCGGTGGACTGAAGCTTTCTTT. As protein: CASSQGRWTEAFF. This chain uses TRBV3-1 (or the pseudogene TRBV3-2) with TRBJ1-1; D is uncertain. CDR1 LGHDT and CDR2 YNNKEL come from the germline V gene (reference sequence). Trimming left V 1 base short and J 5 bases short, with 8 bases between. CDR3 size: 13 residues.